The 26 T cell receptor beta chains below come from one sample, sequenced in a study of T-cell memory formation after mild COVID-19. Each CDR3 protein is one row after TCRdb ran MiXCR on the 5' RACE reads. Seen here are over 120,000 distinct CDR3 sequences, approximately 21% observed once, and the top ten hold 2% to 2.5%. The material sequenced was PBMCs or a T cell subset sorted from them (not recorded which). All receptors come from an adult woman who had mild COVID-19 (a few samples of this study predate the infection). Cell type and time point are not known.

The chain joins TRBV24-1 to TRBJ2-2; TRBD2 matches at 9 bases. Trimming removed 3 bases from V and 2 bases from J; junction bases left unmatched: 6. The CDR3 is 17 residues long. CDR1 is KGHDR, CDR2 SFDVKD, per germline. The CDR3 loop reads CATSDPSSGVNTGELFF. CDR3 in DNA: TGTGCCACCAGTGATCCTTCTAGCGGGGTTAACACCGGGGAGCTGTTTTTT.

This clonotype was found a few times. CDR3 loop: CASSPYRGRDEQYF. The CDR3 nucleotides are TGTGCCAGCAGCCCATACAGGGGACGGGATGAGCAGTACTTC. The chain uses TRBV3-1 and TRBJ2-7; 7 bases fit TRBD1. In germline, CDR1 is LGHDT, CDR2 YNNKEL (reference sequence). V shed 4 bases and J 7 bases; nucleotides not matched to a gene: 10. The CDR3 covers 14 residues.

The chain couples TRBV12-3 or TRBV12-4 to TRBJ2-3; possible D gene TRBD2, 7 bases. Deletions cut 4 bases from V and 5 bases from J, with 22 bases between. CDR3 length equals 17 residues. CDR3 sequence reads: CASSSSGGTGGGDTQYF. CDR3 in DNA: TGTGCCAGCAGTTCATCGGGGGGAACTGGAGGGGGAGATACGCAGTATTTT.

This clonotype was counted between two and nine times. The chain links TRBV7-9 to TRBJ2-7; D may correspond to TRBD1 or TRBD2 (5 bases each). The CDR3 contains 15 residues. Trimming took off 5 bases at V and 5 bases at J, with 19 bases between the two ends. Per the germline V gene, CDR1 is SEHNR and CDR2 is FQNEAQ (reference sequence). The CDR3 loop is CASSLDGTPGDEQYF. DNA of the CDR3: TGTGCCAGCAGCCTAGACGGGACCCCAGGCGACGAGCAGTACTTC. Full variable domain (rest looked up from reference TRBV7-9 and TRBJ2-7): DTGVSQNPRHKITKRGQNVTFRCDPISEHNRLYWYRQTLGQGPEFLTYFQNEAQLEKSRLLSDRFSAERPKGSFSTLEIQRTEQGDSAMYLCASSLDGTPGDEQYFGPGTRLTVT.

The rearrangement joins TRBV7-2 to TRBJ1-4, with TRBD1 matching over 7 bases. The CDR3 is 13 residues long. Trimming at V came to 6 bases and at J to 8 bases, leaving 6 bases not matched to a gene. Looked up from germline, CDR1 is SGHTA and CDR2 is FQGNSA. CDR3 bases: TGTGCCAGCAGTCCTCAGGGGGTGGAAAAACTGTTTTTT. This translates into CASSPQGVEKLFF.

This sequence joins TRBV5-1 and TRBJ1-2; D gene uncertain. This CDR3 region has 13 residues. The V end lost 0 bases, the J end lost 4 bases, and 7 bases lay between the germline ends. Per the germline V gene, CDR1 is SGHRS and CDR2 is YFSETQ. CDR3: CASSLDSTYGYTF. Written as DNA, the CDR3 is TGCGCCAGCAGCTTGGACAGTACCTATGGCTACACCTTC.

The rearrangement joins TRBV7-2 to TRBJ2-1; weak D call: TRBD2 (6 bases). The CDR3 totals 15 residues. The germline gives CDR1 SGHTA, CDR2 FQGNSA. V dropped 2 bases and J dropped 2 bases, with 10 bases sitting between them. CDR3 loop: CASSLPGVTYNEQFF. CDR3 DNA: TGTGCCAGCAGCTTACCGGGAGTTACCTACAATGAGCAGTTCTTC.

This clonotype has a handful of counts. V usage is TRBV27 and J usage is TRBJ1-1; TRBD1 might be the D (6 bases). Germline V CDR1 and CDR2: MNHEY, SMNVEV (reference sequence). Trimming stripped 5 bases from V and 2 bases from J, with 15 bases between. The CDR3 loop spans 15 amino acids. The CDR3 region has the DNA TGTGCCAGCAGTCCGTCCGGGGGGGCAAACACTGAAGCTTTCTTT. Translation gives CASSPSGGANTEAFF.

V usage is TRBV20-1 and J usage is TRBJ2-5; D might be TRBD1 or TRBD2, each matching 5 bases. The CDR3 is 14 residues long. CDR1 and CDR2 (germline): DFQATT, SNEGSKA (reference sequence). V gave up 3 bases and J gave up 5 bases, with 16 bases separating them. CDR3 in DNA: TGCAGTGCTAGTCGAGGGGCAAGGGAGGAGACCCAGTACTTC. The encoded protein is CSASRGAREETQYF.

V gene TRBV19 combines with J gene TRBJ1-2; D gene uncertain. Trimming cost V 7 bases and J 3 bases, with 6 bases left between them. The length of the CDR3 is 11 residues. The V gene's germline CDR1 is LNHDA and CDR2 SQIVND (reference sequence). The CDR3 loop is CASTAHYGYTF. CDR3 bases: TGTGCCAGTACCGCCCACTATGGCTACACCTTC.

The chain uses TRBV6-1 and TRBJ2-1; 8 nucleotides align to TRBD2. This CDR3 is 12 amino acids long. Germline-derived CDR1 and CDR2 are MNHNS and SASEGT. J lost 9 bases, V lost 7 bases, and 5 bases had no gene match. The CDR3 spells CASTLSGVEQFF. The CDR3 nucleotides read TGTGCCAGCACCCTTAGCGGGGTTGAGCAGTTCTTC.

This sequence joins TRBV5-1 and TRBJ2-1; TRBD2 agrees at 16 bases. The length of the CDR3 is 20 residues. Germline CDR1 and CDR2: SGHRS and YFSETQ. V dropped 0 bases and J dropped 0; count of bases not matched to a gene: 6. For the CDR3, the DNA is TGCGCCAGCAGCTTGGCGCTGGGACTAGCGGGAGGGAGCTCCTACAATGAGCAGTTCTTC. Its translation: CASSLALGLAGGSSYNEQFF. The full variable domain, in which reference TRBV5-1 and TRBJ2-1 provide the parts outside the CDR3, is KAGVTQTPRYLIKTRGQQVTLSCSPISGHRSVSWYQQTPGQGLQFLFEYFSETQRNKGNFPGRFSGRQFSNSRSEMNVSTLELGDSALYLCASSLALGLAGGSSYNEQFFGPGTRLTVL.

This clonotype has more than one count but fewer than ten. The rearrangement uses TRBV20-1 and TRBJ1-1; D remains ambiguous. The ends were cut back, 6 bases at V and 1 base at J, with 0 bases in the middle. The CDR3 is made up of 9 amino acids. CDR1 and CDR2 (germline): DFQATT, SNEGSKA (reference sequence). The CDR3 sequence: CSANTEAFF. The CDR3, as DNA: TGCAGTGCGAACACTGAAGCTTTCTTT.

The rearrangement uses TRBV15 and TRBJ2-7; the D is unclear. Trimming removed 0 bases from V and 4 bases from J, with 4 bases in between. Germline V gives CDR1 LNHNV, CDR2 YYDKDF (reference sequence). CDR3 length: 12 residues. CDR3 sequence reads: CATSRDGYEQYF. The DNA of the CDR3 is TGTGCCACCAGCAGAGATGGATACGAGCAGTACTTC.

This clonotype was seen a handful of times. The genes are TRBV29-1 and TRBJ2-7; D may match TRBD1 or TRBD2 (6 bases each). The germline V and J ends were trimmed by 4 bases and 5 bases, with 24 bases remaining between them. Germline values: CDR1 SQVTM, CDR2 ANQGSEA. The CDR3 has 16 residues. The CDR3 here is CSVVARGGGFIHEQYF. The DNA for the CDR3 is TGCAGCGTTGTAGCGCGTGGAGGGGGATTTATCCACGAGCAGTACTTC.

In its sample, this clonotype was seen a few times. V gene TRBV29-1 combines with J gene TRBJ2-1; unclear D gene. Germline V gene data show CDR1 as SQVTM and CDR2 as ANQGSEA. Trimming left V 2 bases short and J 8 bases short, with 16 bases between. CDR3 length: 14 residues. The CDR3 is CSVEIPLYRYEQFF. As DNA, the CDR3 is TGCAGCGTTGAAATCCCCCTTTACCGGTATGAGCAGTTCTTC.

This clonotype turned up a few times. The gene calls are TRBV9 and TRBJ2-1; D is unclear. V shed 0 bases and J shed 0 bases, with 16 bases lying between them. The CDR3 runs 18 residues. Germline lookup yields CDR1 SGDLS and CDR2 YYNGEE. As DNA, the CDR3 is TGTGCCAGCAGCGTAGAGAGTACCCTCACCTTCTCCTACAATGAGCAGTTCTTC. The encoded protein is CASSVESTLTFSYNEQFF. The full variable domain, in which reference TRBV9 and TRBJ2-1 provide the parts outside the CDR3, is DSGVTQTPKHLITATGQRVTLRCSPRSGDLSVYWYQQSLDQGLQFLIQYYNGEERAKGNILERFSAQQFPDLHSELNLSSLELGDSALYFCASSVESTLTFSYNEQFFGPGTRLTVL.

This clonotype appeared many times. V gene TRBV6-5 combines with J gene TRBJ2-7, with D perhaps matching TRBD1 or TRBD2 (5 bases each). Germline CDR1 MNHEY, CDR2 SVGAGI. V lost 6 bases and J lost 7, with 22 bases in between. This CDR3 region has 15 residues. CDR3 sequence reads: CASSPPPWQGAEQYF. The CDR3, as DNA: TGTGCCAGCAGCCCCCCGCCGTGGCAGGGAGCAGAGCAGTACTTC.

This clonotype was seen a few times. This rearrangement joins TRBV10-3 to TRBJ2-1; 14 nucleotides agree with TRBD2. Germline V gene sequence: CDR1 ENHRY, CDR2 SYGVKD. The CDR3 loop spans 18 amino acids. V was pared by 3 bases and J by 2 bases, with 6 bases of the junction left unmatched. The CDR3 coding sequence is TGTGCCATCAGTGACCCCGGACTAGCGGGAGGTGCCTACAATGAGCAGTTCTTC. Translating gives CAISDPGLAGGAYNEQFF.

This clonotype was counted a few times. The chain has TRBV12-3 or TRBV12-4 and TRBJ2-4; D gene unclear. Deletions cut 2 bases from V and 0 bases from J, with 11 bases between. There are 16 residues in the CDR3. The CDR3 bases are TGTGCCAGCAGTTTACGTCTGGTAGAAGCCAAAAACATTCAGTACTTC. Amino acids: CASSLRLVEAKNIQYF.

This clonotype occurred a few times. The chain is built from TRBV7-9 and TRBJ2-1; tentative D call: TRBD2 (6 bases). The CDR3 extends over 15 amino acids. Germline V gene data show CDR1 as SEHNR and CDR2 as FQNEAQ (reference sequence). Trimming stripped 6 bases from V and 5 bases from J, with 17 bases between. Here the CDR3 DNA reads TGTGCCAGCAGACTAGGGCTAGCGAGGAACAATGAGCAGTTCTTC. Amino acids: CASRLGLARNNEQFF.

This clonotype was seen only a few times. The chain employs TRBV20-1 and TRBJ2-3; TRBD2 aligns across 10 bases. Looked up from germline, CDR1 is DFQATT and CDR2 is SNEGSKA (reference sequence). Germline trimming cut 1 base from V and 2 bases from J; bases unmatched to any gene: 6. The CDR3 length is 16 residues. This CDR3 is CSARAGSGRFTDTQYF. CDR3 coding DNA: TGCAGTGCTAGAGCGGGTAGCGGGAGGTTCACAGATACGCAGTATTTT.

V and J are TRBV12-3 or TRBV12-4 and TRBJ2-5, with a weak D call TRBD2 (5 bases). This CDR3 has 14 amino acids. V lost 6 bases, J lost 2 bases, and 13 bases lay in between. CDR3: CASSSSGRQETQYF. CDR3 DNA sequence: TGTGCCAGCAGCTCAAGCGGCCGGCAAGAGACCCAGTACTTC.

This clonotype was counted a few times. The chain's CDR3 is CASSLRTGGGNQPQHF. In DNA form, the CDR3 reads TGTGCCAGCAGCTTGAGGACAGGGGGCGGCAATCAGCCCCAGCATTTT. The chain is built from TRBV7-2 and TRBJ1-5; 11 positions agree with TRBD1. The junction had 3 bases not matched to a gene; V was cut back by 3 bases and J by 2 bases. Germline CDR1 reads SGHTA; CDR2 reads FQGNSA. The CDR3 consists of 16 residues.

This clonotype qualifies as medium-sized (0.01 to 0.1%). Here the CDR3 DNA reads TGTGCCAGCAGCCCCGGACAGGGGAATTCACCCCTCCACTTT. Its translation: CASSPGQGNSPLHF. The chain links TRBV6-4 to TRBJ1-6; 9 nucleotides align to TRBD1. The CDR3 sequence is 14 residues long. Germline CDR1 and CDR2: MRHNA and SNTAGT. The ends lost 6 bases at V and 7 bases at J; junction bases unmatched: 4.

In its sample, this clonotype was seen a few times. The CDR3 DNA follows: TGTGCCAGCTCGCCTGAGGGAGGGACTGAAGCTTTCTTT. Its translation is CASSPEGGTEAFF. V usage is TRBV18 and J usage is TRBJ1-1; D is uncertain. The CDR3 is made up of 13 amino acids. V gave up 6 bases and J gave up 5 bases, with 13 bases separating them. Germline loops: CDR1 KGHSH, CDR2 LQKENI.